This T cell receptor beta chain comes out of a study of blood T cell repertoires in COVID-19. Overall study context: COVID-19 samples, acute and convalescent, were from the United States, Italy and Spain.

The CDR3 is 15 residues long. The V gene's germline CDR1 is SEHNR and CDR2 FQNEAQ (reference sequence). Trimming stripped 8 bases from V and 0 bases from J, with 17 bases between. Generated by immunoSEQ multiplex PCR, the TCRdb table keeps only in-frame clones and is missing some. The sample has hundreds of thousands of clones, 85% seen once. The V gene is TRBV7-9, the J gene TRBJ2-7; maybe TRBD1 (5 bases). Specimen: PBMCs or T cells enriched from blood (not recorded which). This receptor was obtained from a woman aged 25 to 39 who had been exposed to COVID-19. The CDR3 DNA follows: TGTGCCAGCCAAAGGGGTGCGGATATCTCCTACGAGCAGTACTTC. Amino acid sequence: CASQRGADISYEQYF.